This T cell receptor (beta chain) was recovered during a study of regulatory T cells in long-lasting Graves disease. Study-wide results and caveats: Repertoires from persistent disease leaned toward TRBV28, TRBJ1-2 and TRBJ2-5.

To make TCR beta libraries, researchers used iRepertoire HTBI primers and Arm-PCR of CDR3 regions. TCRdb independently ran MiXCR on the multiplex PCR reads; one entry per CDR3 protein. The table shows about 540,000 distinct CDR3 sequences, with 13% occurring only once. The time point here: newly diagnosed GD, antithyroid drugs for less than 3 months. The TCR library was prepared using RNA isolated from PBMCs. On this clonotype itself: Its antigen is not identified.

The CDR3 is 16 amino acids. Germline V gene sequence: CDR1 SGHKS, CDR2 YYEKEE (reference sequence). V shed 3 bases and J 2 bases; nucleotides not matched to a gene: 9. These records were also assigned to another study, of T cells in Graves' hyperthyroidism and ophthalmopathy. Per that paper: Among thyroid clonotypes expanded above 0.001, most also appeared in blood.

This chain joins TRBV5-5 and TRBJ2-7; 9 bases map to TRBD1. This clonotype originated in a man aged 25-40 years with Graves disease. The specimen was peripheral blood mononuclear cells (PBMCs), collected at new diagnosis, from a patient treated with antithyroid drugs. CDR3 DNA: TGTGCCAGCAGCTATGGAGGACAGGGGACGACCTACGAGCAGTACTTC. It yields the protein CASSYGGQGTTYEQYF.